This T cell receptor beta chain stems from a study of cytomegalovirus exposure and HLA in healthy donors (dated by TCRdb to the late 2010s). Broadly, across the study: An earlier analysis of roughly 500 of the donors reported about 300 Gb of sequence data and 117 million unique TCR beta sequences obtained from approximately 180 million T cells. The aim of the study was to test whether cataloging public T cell receptors could identify signatures of past pathogen exposure. In the later analysis, no new phenotypic data were used to find candidate immune exposures; instead, reliance was placed on TCR beta sequences and their occurrence across donors. An earlier analysis of 587 of the donors applied high-throughput TCR beta sequencing to assess whether each TCR beta V gene segment acted as functional or pseudogenic. The T cell repertoires of around 730 subjects were profiled by immunosequencing and related to cytomegalovirus serostatus. Donor age, sex, ethnicity and CMV serostatus were compiled alongside the repertoire data. Approximately 300 gigabases of sequencing data and around 80 million unique TCR sequences made up an early release that covered approximately 700 HLA-typed donors. Of the 300 to 500 genotyped donors, less than 90% were placed in the genetic ancestry cluster associated with self-reported Caucasian donors. Typing coverage differed by locus: A, B, C, DRB1 and DQB1 were typed in about 629-640 donors, DQA1 in roughly 510, DPA1 in approximately 600, and DPB1 in approximately 450. All discovery cohort repertoires had been generated on a single sequencing platform. Among 398 genotyped donors of the cohort, an average of roughly 240,000 unique TCR beta nucleotide sequences were sequenced per donor, 15% to 20% of them non-productive. A separate validation cohort of 90 to 150 different subjects was used in addition to the approximately 670-subject first cohort. High-throughput TCR immunosequencing, statistical association of individual TCRs with disease status, and machine learning were combined to predict cytomegalovirus infection status. A later analysis re-examined previously published TCR beta repertoires from 600 to 700 donors and added high-resolution HLA genotyping to investigate patterns of TCR occurrence. Four or five DR-DQ haplotypes were handled as single units for association and clustering, since linkage in the cohort was strong. Genome-wide SNP genotypes for about 65% of the 666 donors were used in a later genetic analysis, which treated that subset as a discovery cohort. Class I and class II HLA loci were covered by the typing at four-digit resolution. General findings and caveats noted by the study authors: When HLA alleles, especially DR and DQ, strongly co-occurred, TCR associations were difficult to assign to individual alleles. According to the authors, the approach could potentially be generalized to other disease states and immunological phenotypes. In the study, around 150 TCR beta chains were listed as associated with cytomegalovirus. The cohort was sequenced for TCR beta chains only, and without alpha or paired-chain data the features that could be detected were limited. A later genetic analysis reported fewer N-insertions in productive TCRs among donors in an Asian-associated ancestry cluster than the roughly 720-donor mean. Three of the identified cytomegalovirus-associated TCR beta chains were confirmed in vitro to be specific for cytomegalovirus antigens. A later analysis found that TCR association rates varied across HLA loci, with DRB1 alleles showing the most associated TCRs and HLA-C alleles the fewest. Roughly uniform sequencing depth across donors was assumed in presence/absence analyses, although this assumption may not hold. A further reported finding was that TCR beta sequences accurately predicted the HLA-A and HLA-B alleles for most subjects in the first cohort. For the cohort, immune exposure information was limited to CMV serostatus. A later analysis reported that several top co-occurrence clusters appeared linked to parvovirus B19, influenza, CMV and Epstein-Barr virus. In a later analysis, HLA-associated TCR beta chains showed more clonal expansion and lower generation probabilities than non-associated chains that were equally common. A later genetic analysis associated a missense DCLRE1C variant with V-gene and J-gene trimming of TCR beta chains, and an independent cohort replicated the association. Most CMV-associated TCR beta chains appeared to be HLA-restricted in a later analysis, and the HLA associations seemed to be driven largely by CMV exposure. At a false discovery rate of 0.05, a later analysis linked about 16,000 TCR beta sequences to specific HLA alleles. Broadly in line with IMGT annotations, most TCR beta V segments showed up in productive rearrangements about 87% or about 30% of the time in an earlier analysis of around 550 of the donors. Cytomegalovirus status was reported to be diagnosed by the classifier with high specificity and sensitivity in both the original and validation cohorts. The earlier analysis of 587 of the donors excluded over 15 rarely observed V segments, including chromosome 9 orphons, because counts were too low. Linkage disequilibrium might explain the correlated functional status among segregating V segments, but an unknown experimental factor could not be ruled out. Because the 87-base-pair reads could not distinguish some IMGT-functional V segments, including TRBV6-2 and TRBV6-3, those segments were excluded. A group of highly shared sequence variants was considered likely to be a technical artifact of the sequencing pipeline. Most TCR sequences were seen in very few donors, while some public TCRs were found in many individuals. Because some donors lacked HLA typing at each locus, the association tests relied only on the typed subset.

Library construction relied on the immunoSEQ multiplex PCR assay. The multiplex PCR relied on a mix of 60 forward primers for TCR Vbeta segments and 13 reverse primers for TCR Jbeta segments. The CDR3 region of rearranged TCR beta genes was amplified from genomic DNA with a multiplex PCR assay. Amplified TCR beta libraries were sequenced as 87-base-pair reads on the Illumina HiSeq System. The paper's data handling went like this. A later analysis counted tens of millions of unique TCR beta chains across the roughly 700 repertoires, and around 9.9 million of these chains were shared by at least two donors. To remove PCR and sequencing errors, raw reads were error-corrected and collapsed into unique sequences using a nearest-neighbor algorithm that merged closely related sequences. CDR3 sequences were aligned to IMGT reference sequences to assign V, D and J gene segments. Each retained sequence needed at least a six-nucleotide match to both a V gene segment and a J gene segment. Rearrangements were called productive when the CDR3 lacked stop codons and stayed in frame with V and J; all others were non-productive. Following IMGT convention, CDR3 was defined as the stretch from the second conserved V-encoded cysteine up to the conserved J-encoded phenylalanine. Sequences without an unambiguous match to a single V gene segment were excluded from the earlier analysis of 450 to 750 of the donors. In an earlier analysis of several hundred of the donors, a V segment was called functional when productive rearrangements were above 56.7%, and segregating when the standard deviation between donors exceeded 5%. A statistical classification framework was developed to diagnose cytomegalovirus status using the catalog of TCR beta chain sequences. A later analysis assigned V and J genes by comparing TCR nucleotide sequences with IMGT/GENE-DB human TR gene sequences. The TCRdist pipeline was used in a later analysis to assign CDR3 sequences and most-parsimonious VDJ recombination scenarios. A later analysis defined each TCR beta chain by its CDR3 amino acid sequence plus V-gene family, and excluded reads lacking a unique V-gene family. A later analysis removed 500 to 600 highly shared, low-generation-probability nucleotide sequences to deal with suspected cross-contamination and a sequencing artifact. A later analysis calculated a clonal expansion index for each public chain from normalized within-repertoire ranks of inferred template counts. Generation probabilities in a later analysis came from a VDJ recombination model fitted to out-of-frame rearrangements, and those results were checked against IGoR. A later analysis scored TCR-TCR, TCR-HLA and TCR-CMV co-occurrence with hypergeometric tests, applying a repertoire-size bias correction to TCR pairs. In a later analysis, false discovery rates were estimated by permuting HLA or CMV assignments 20 times. In a later analysis, co-occurring TCRs were grouped using DBSCAN, and TCRdist sequence similarity was added for clustering within HLA-allele-positive subsets. Co-occurrence clustering excluded repertoires with fewer than 30,000 or more than 120,000 public chains, plus five with anomalous nucleotide sharing. TCRdb provides this immuneACCESS table in a form limited to in-frame rearrangements. Some clones are lacking; in checked studies, under half of them reflect an unresolved V gene, and why the rest are absent is not known. The V and J calls and clone size were taken over from that table, and D and trimming were inferred from the DNA. Within this sample are 90,000 to 150,000 clones, with about 78% of them counted one time only. The ten largest account for approximately 12% of the sample.

Note on this clone: There is no known antigen for this receptor. Per-base qualities were not stored, and no clone one base away is much larger.

The cohort comprised approximately 700 healthy bone marrow donors. Cohort members were all nominally healthy when sampled, although unrecorded immune exposures were likely present. The donor was CMV seropositive and was included in the group of 270 or so seropositive cohort members. Every donor gave a peripheral blood sample, and the peripheral blood mononuclear cells from that sample were used for TCR beta sequencing. The Qiagen DNeasy Blood Extraction Kit was used to extract genomic DNA from the blood cell samples. Trimming removed 6 bases from V and 0 bases from J; the gene matches leave 10 bases unexplained. The CDR3 sequence holds 16 residues, the cysteine and phenylalanine included. Only the CDR3 region is kept as DNA, spanning 48 bases read in frame from base 1. CDR1 and CDR2 were assigned from the germline V gene as SGHRS and YFSETQ.

The sequence was collected from a middle-aged woman in good health and CMV-seropositive. This receptor chain uses TRBV5-1 and TRBJ1-1; a stretch of 8 junction bases matches TRBD1. Sequencing was performed on PBMCs. The CDR3: CASKGAGGEVNTEAFF. The DNA is as follows: TGCGCCAGCAAGGGGGCAGGGGGCGAGGTGAACACTGAAGCTTTCTTT.